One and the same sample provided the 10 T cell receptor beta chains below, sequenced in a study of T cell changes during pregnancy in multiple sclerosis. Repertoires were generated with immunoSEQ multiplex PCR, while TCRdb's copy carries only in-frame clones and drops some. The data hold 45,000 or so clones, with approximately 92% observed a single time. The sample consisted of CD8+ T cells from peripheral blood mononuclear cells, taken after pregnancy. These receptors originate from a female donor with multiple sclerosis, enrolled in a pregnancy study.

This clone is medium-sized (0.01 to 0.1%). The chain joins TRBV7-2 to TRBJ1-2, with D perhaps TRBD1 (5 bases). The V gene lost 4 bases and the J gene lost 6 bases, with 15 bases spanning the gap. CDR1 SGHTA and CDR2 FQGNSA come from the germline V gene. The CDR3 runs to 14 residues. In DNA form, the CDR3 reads TGTGCCAGCAGCTCCCTTTACGGGGGGAATGGCTACACCTTC. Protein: CASSSLYGGNGYTF. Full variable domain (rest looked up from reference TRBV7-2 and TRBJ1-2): GAGVSQSPSNKVTEKGKDVELRCDPISGHTALYWYRQSLGQGLEFLIYFQGNSAPDKSGLPSDRFSAERTGGSVSTLTIQRTQQEDSAVYLCASSSLYGGNGYTFGSGTRLTVV.

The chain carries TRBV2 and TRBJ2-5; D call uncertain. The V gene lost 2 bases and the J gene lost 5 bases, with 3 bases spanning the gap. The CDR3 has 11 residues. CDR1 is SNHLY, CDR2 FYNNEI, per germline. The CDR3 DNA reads TGTGCCAGCAGTGAACCTGAGACCCAGTACTTC. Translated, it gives CASSEPETQYF. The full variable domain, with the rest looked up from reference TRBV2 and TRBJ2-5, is EPEVTQTPSHQVTQMGQEVILRCVPISNHLYFYWYRQILGQKVEFLVSFYNNEISEKSEIFDDQFSVERPDGSNFTLKIRSTKLEDSAMYFCASSEPETQYFGPGTRLLVL.

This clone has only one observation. The CDR3 region is CASSFTSGESYNEQFF. Written as DNA, the CDR3 is TGTGCCAGCAGCTTCACTAGCGGGGAGTCCTACAATGAGCAGTTCTTC. The V and J genes are TRBV7-6 and TRBJ2-1, with 10 bases identical to TRBD2. Germline CDR1 SGHVS, CDR2 FNYEAQ. This CDR3 is 16 amino acids long. The ends lost 3 bases at V and 1 base at J; junction bases unmatched: 3.

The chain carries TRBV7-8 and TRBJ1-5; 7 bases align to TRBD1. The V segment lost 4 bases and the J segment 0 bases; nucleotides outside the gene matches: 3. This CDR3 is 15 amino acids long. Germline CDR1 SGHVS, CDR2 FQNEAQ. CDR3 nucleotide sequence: TGTGCCAGCAGCTCACACAGGGGTAGCAATCAGCCCCAGCATTTT. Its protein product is CASSSHRGSNQPQHF.

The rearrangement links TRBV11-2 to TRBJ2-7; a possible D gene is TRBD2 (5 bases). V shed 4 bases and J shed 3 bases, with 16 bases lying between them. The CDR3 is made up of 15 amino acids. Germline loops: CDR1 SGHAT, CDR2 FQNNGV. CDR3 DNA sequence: TGTGCCAGCAGCTCTAGCCCGGCTTCGGGCTACGAGCAGTACTTC. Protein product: CASSSSPASGYEQYF. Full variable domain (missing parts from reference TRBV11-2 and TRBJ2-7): EAGVAQSPRYKIIEKRQSVAFWCNPISGHATLYWYQQILGQGPKLLIQFQNNGVVDDSQLPKDRFSAERLKGVDSTLKIQPAKLEDSAVYLCASSSSPASGYEQYFGPGTRLTVT.

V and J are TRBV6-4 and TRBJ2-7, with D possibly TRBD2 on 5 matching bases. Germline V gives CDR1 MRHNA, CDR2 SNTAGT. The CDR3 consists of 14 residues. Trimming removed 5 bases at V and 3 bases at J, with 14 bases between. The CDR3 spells CASSWRTGDYEQYF. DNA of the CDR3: TGTGCCAGCAGTTGGAGGACCGGGGACTACGAGCAGTACTTC.

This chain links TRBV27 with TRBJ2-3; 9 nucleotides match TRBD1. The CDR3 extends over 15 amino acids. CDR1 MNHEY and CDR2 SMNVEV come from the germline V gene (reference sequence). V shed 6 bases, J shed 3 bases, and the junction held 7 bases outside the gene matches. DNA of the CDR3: TGTGCCAGCAGCGATGGGACAGGGCGTACAGATACGCAGTATTTT. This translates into CASSDGTGRTDTQYF.

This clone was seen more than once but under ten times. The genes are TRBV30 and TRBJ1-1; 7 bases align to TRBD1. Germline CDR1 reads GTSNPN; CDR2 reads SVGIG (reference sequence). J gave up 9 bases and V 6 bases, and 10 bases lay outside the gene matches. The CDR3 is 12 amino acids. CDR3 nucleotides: TGTGCCTGCCGGAGGGGGCCCTGGAAAGCTTTCTTT. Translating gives CACRRGPWKAFF.

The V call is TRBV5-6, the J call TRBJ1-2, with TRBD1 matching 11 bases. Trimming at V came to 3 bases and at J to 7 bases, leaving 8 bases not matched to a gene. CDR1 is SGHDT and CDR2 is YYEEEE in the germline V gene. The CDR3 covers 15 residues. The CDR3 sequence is CASSSGQGGHSGYTF. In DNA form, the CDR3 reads TGTGCCAGCAGCTCGGGACAGGGGGGACATTCTGGCTACACCTTC. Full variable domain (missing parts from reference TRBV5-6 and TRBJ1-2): DAGVTQSPTHLIKTRGQQVTLRCSPKSGHDTVSWYQQALGQGPQFIFQYYEEEERQRGNFPDRFSGHQFPNYSSELNVNALLLGDSALYLCASSSGQGGHSGYTFGSGTRLTVV.

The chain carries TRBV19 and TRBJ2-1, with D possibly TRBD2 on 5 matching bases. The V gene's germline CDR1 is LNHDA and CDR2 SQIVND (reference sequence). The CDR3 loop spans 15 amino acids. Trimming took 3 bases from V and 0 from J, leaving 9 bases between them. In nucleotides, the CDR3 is TGTGCCAGTAGTATGAGCGGCGTCTCCTACAATGAGCAGTTCTTC. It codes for CASSMSGVSYNEQFF.